This is a list of T cell receptor beta chains from one sample in a study of T-cell memory formation after mild COVID-19. TCRdb redid the calling of the 5' RACE reads with MiXCR, one entry per CDR3 protein. The sample lists about 210,000 distinct CDR3 sequences; 10% to 13% were seen once. The sample consisted of PBMCs or a T cell subset sorted from them (not recorded which). The receptors were gathered from a man younger than 35 who had mild COVID-19 (a few samples of this study predate the infection). Cell type and time point are not known. Both conserved end residues are part of each CDR3. The D gene is left open where the match is weak. A clone size is listed for some rows: how often the clone was seen (once, few, many), or a class if it is expanded.

J gene: TRBJ2-6
D gene: -
V gene: TRBV27
clone size: -
CDR3 protein: CASSFEGAGANVMTF
CDR3 DNA: TGTGCCAGCAGTTTTGAGGGAGCAGGGGCCAACGTCATGACTTTC

J gene: TRBJ2-3
D gene: TRBD1
V gene: TRBV7-9
clone size: few
CDR3 protein: CASSLGTGVTDTQYF
CDR3 DNA: TGTGCCAGCAGCTTAGGAACAGGGGTCACAGATACGCAGTATTTT

J gene: TRBJ2-5
D gene: TRBD2
V gene: TRBV5-1
clone size: many
CDR3 protein: CASSLESSGGYETQYF
CDR3 DNA: TGCGCCAGCAGCTTGGAGTCTAGCGGGGGGTATGAGACCCAGTACTTC

J gene: TRBJ1-1
D gene: -
V gene: TRBV29-1
clone size: few
CDR3 protein: CSVVQILNTEAFF
CDR3 DNA: TGCAGCGTTGTTCAGATCCTGAACACTGAAGCTTTCTTT

J gene: TRBJ1-1
D gene: TRBD1
V gene: TRBV5-1
clone size: few
CDR3 protein: CASSVQGAGNTEAFF
CDR3 DNA: TGCGCCAGCAGCGTACAGGGGGCTGGCAACACTGAAGCTTTCTTT

J gene: TRBJ1-5
D gene: TRBD1
V gene: TRBV7-2
clone size: -
CDR3 protein: CASSLTGGLQPQHF
CDR3 DNA: TGTGCCAGCAGCCTGACAGGGGGCCTCCAGCCCCAGCATTTT

J gene: TRBJ2-1
D gene: TRBD1
V gene: TRBV5-1
clone size: -
CDR3 protein: CASSLGQEYNEQFF
CDR3 DNA: TGCGCCAGCAGCTTAGGACAGGAGTACAATGAGCAGTTCTTC

J gene: TRBJ1-4
D gene: TRBD1
V gene: TRBV20-1
clone size: few
CDR3 protein: CSARDPRGRNEKLFF
CDR3 DNA: TGCAGTGCTAGAGATCCCAGGGGGCGGAACGAAAAACTGTTTTTT

J gene: TRBJ1-2
D gene: -
V gene: TRBV7-9
clone size: -
CDR3 protein: CASSLAPQGPGYTF
CDR3 DNA: TGTGCCAGCAGCTTAGCCCCCCAGGGCCCTGGCTACACCTTC

J gene: TRBJ2-1
D gene: TRBD2
V gene: TRBV6-6
clone size: few
CDR3 protein: CASSYSGLAPYNEQFF
CDR3 DNA: TGTGCCAGCAGTTACTCTGGACTAGCGCCGTACAATGAGCAGTTCTTC